This T cell receptor beta chain is from a study of cytomegalovirus exposure and HLA in healthy donors. The wider study: From about 180 million T cells, an earlier analysis saw 100 million to 140 million unique TCR beta sequences. Overall study results and limits: From TCR beta sequences, most subjects' HLA-A and HLA-B alleles were reportedly predicted accurately. Fewer N-insertions (relative to the roughly 730-donor mean) were reportedly seen in an Asian-associated ancestry cluster in a later analysis. A later look showed TCR association rates differing by HLA locus, highest for DRB1 and lowest for HLA-C.

As regards this clone: Its antigen is undetermined.

The study ran its PCR with 60 Vbeta and 13 Jbeta primers. Data came from immunoSEQ multiplex PCR; TCRdb stores just in-frame clones and leaves some out. The table records some 160,000 clones, about 75% of them present only once. The source of this sequence is a woman in her 30s in good health and CMV-seronegative. Material: PBMCs.

In DNA form, the CDR3 reads TGTGCTAGTGGTCCCGGGACAGGGCGTACCGGGGGGGAGCCCCAGCATTTT. It is translated as CASGPGTGRTGGEPQHF. The rearrangement uses TRBV12-5 and TRBJ1-5; 9 nucleotides match TRBD1. J gave up 8 bases and V 5 bases, and 16 bases lay outside the gene matches. Germline CDR1 is LGHNT and CDR2 is FRNRAP. This CDR3 region has 17 residues.